Following are 18 T cell receptor beta chains from one sample sequenced in a study of shared clonotypes between healthy human individuals. Clones were sequenced by immunoSEQ multiplex PCR, and TCRdb holds only the in-frame ones, with some missing. The repertoire holds under 2,500,000 clones, under 97% seen once, with less than 0.15% in the top ten. Sequencing was performed on naive CD4+ T cells sorted from blood. Subset noted: CD45RA+ positively selected. These receptors all stem from a man aged 18-30 years in good health.

This chain joins TRBV5-1 and TRBJ1-6; weak D call: TRBD1 (5 bases). Trimming stripped 0 bases from V and 12 bases from J, with 10 bases between. CDR1 is SGHRS, CDR2 YFSETQ, per germline. CDR3 length: 13 amino acids. The CDR3: CASSLAGEGPLHF. The CDR3 nucleotides read TGCGCCAGCAGCTTGGCGGGGGAGGGACCCCTCCACTTT.

The chain carries TRBV5-1 and TRBJ1-1; D not resolved. The V gene's germline CDR1 is SGHRS and CDR2 YFSETQ. V was trimmed by 4 bases and J by 1 base, leaving 11 bases between them. CDR3 size: 14 residues. The CDR3: CASSARLQNTEAFF. CDR3 nucleotide sequence: TGCGCCAGCAGCGCAAGACTTCAGAACACTGAAGCTTTCTTT.

The chain carries TRBV9 and TRBJ2-7, with TRBD2 identical over 10 bases. After removal of 0 bases from V and 6 bases from J, the junction contained 3 bases not matched to a gene. The CDR3 is 14 amino acids. Germline V gene sequence: CDR1 SGDLS, CDR2 YYNGEE. The CDR3 nucleotides read TGTGCCAGCAGCGTAGAGGGACTAGCGCGCGAGCAGTACTTC. As protein: CASSVEGLAREQYF.

The chain links TRBV30 to TRBJ2-1; 7 bases align to TRBD2. CDR1 and CDR2 (germline): GTSNPN, SVGIG (reference sequence). This CDR3 is built from 14 residues. Trimming took 4 bases from V and 8 from J; bases not matched to a gene: 11. The DNA of the CDR3 is TGTGCCTGGATGTATCGCGGGAGCTCAGATGAGCAGTTCTTC. Amino acids: CAWMYRGSSDEQFF.

About this clone: Other DNA sequences in this sample translate to the same CDR3. This chain's CDR3 is CASSLGASYNEQFF. The CDR3 nucleotides read TGCGCCAGCAGCTTGGGAGCGTCCTACAATGAGCAGTTCTTC. The rearrangement uses TRBV5-1 and TRBJ2-1; D is undetermined. V was shortened by 0 bases and J by 1 base, with 5 bases between the two germline ends. CDR1 is SGHRS, CDR2 YFSETQ, per germline. The length of the CDR3 is 14 residues.

The V gene is TRBV19, the J gene TRBJ1-2; D not certain. Germline loops: CDR1 LNHDA, CDR2 SQIVND (reference sequence). The CDR3 totals 13 residues. V was trimmed by 1 base and J by 4 bases, leaving 7 bases between them. The CDR3 here is CASSIGERYGYTF. The CDR3 nucleotides are TGTGCCAGTAGTATAGGGGAACGCTATGGCTACACCTTC.

The V call is TRBV9, the J call TRBJ2-7; 10 nucleotides align to TRBD1. The V and J ends lost 3 bases and 3 bases, in that order; junction bases with no gene match: 6. CDR3 size: 15 residues. Germline V lookup: CDR1 SGDLS, CDR2 YYNGEE. CDR3 DNA: TGTGCCAGCAGCGCAGGGACAGGGGCCAACTACGAGCAGTACTTC. This codes for CASSAGTGANYEQYF.

The gene calls are TRBV2 and TRBJ2-1; TRBD1 or TRBD2 may be the D gene (5 bases each). The CDR3 runs 13 residues. Between the trimmed V and J ends, which lost 6 bases and 10 bases, there was a span of 16 bases. CDR1 is SNHLY, CDR2 FYNNEI, per germline. The CDR3 loop is CASRWDVAGEQFF. The CDR3 DNA reads as TGTGCCAGCAGGTGGGACGTAGCAGGAGAGCAGTTCTTC.

V is TRBV5-1 and J is TRBJ1-4; D is ambiguous. The CDR3 totals 15 residues. Germline lookup yields CDR1 SGHRS and CDR2 YFSETQ. Trimming shortened V by 1 base and J by 1 base, and 8 bases separated the two germline ends. Here the CDR3 reads CASSLNAGTNEKLFF. The CDR3, as DNA: TGCGCCAGCAGCTTGAACGCGGGAACTAATGAAAAACTGTTTTTT. The variable domain in full, completed from reference TRBV5-1 and TRBJ1-4, reads KAGVTQTPRYLIKTRGQQVTLSCSPISGHRSVSWYQQTPGQGLQFLFEYFSETQRNKGNFPGRFSGRQFSNSRSEMNVSTLELGDSALYLCASSLNAGTNEKLFFGSGTQLSVL.

This rearrangement joins TRBV18 to TRBJ1-3; D not resolved. V was cut by 3 bases and J by 4 bases, with 16 bases left in between. This CDR3 is built from 16 residues. Per the germline V gene, CDR1 is KGHSH and CDR2 is LQKENI. The CDR3, as DNA: TGTGCCAGCTCACCGTCCATCCTGATGGTCGGAAACACCATATATTTT. Protein sequence: CASSPSILMVGNTIYF.

The chain has TRBV28 and TRBJ2-2; TRBD1 matches 8 bases. The germline V gene has CDR1 MDHEN and CDR2 SYDVKM. This CDR3 spans 17 amino acids. Trimming at V came to 6 bases and at J to 3 bases, leaving 12 bases not matched to a gene. CDR3 sequence reads: CASSLETGASYTGELFF. The CDR3 DNA sequence: TGTGCCAGCAGCCTAGAGACAGGGGCCTCTTACACCGGGGAGCTGTTTTTT.

The rearrangement links TRBV7-8 to TRBJ1-1, with D perhaps matching TRBD1 (5 bases). Trimming took off 3 bases at V and 4 bases at J, with 9 bases between the two ends. The length of the CDR3 is 13 residues. Germline V gene data show CDR1 as SGHVS and CDR2 as FQNEAQ. DNA of the CDR3: TGTGCCAGCAGCTTTAGGGGTTTCACTGAAGCTTTCTTT. Its translation: CASSFRGFTEAFF.

This rearrangement joins TRBV6-6 to TRBJ2-1; tentatively, D is TRBD1 (6 bases). The germline V gene has CDR1 MNHNY and CDR2 SVGAGI (reference sequence). V was cut by 7 bases and J by 6 bases, with 22 bases left in between. This CDR3 has 16 residues. The CDR3 here is CASIWGRALPINEQFF. Written as DNA, the CDR3 is TGTGCCAGCATCTGGGGGCGGGCCCTTCCTATCAATGAGCAGTTCTTC.

This chain connects TRBV7-9 to TRBJ2-7; unclear D gene. The germline gives CDR1 SEHNR, CDR2 FQNEAQ (reference sequence). V gave up 3 bases and J gave up 4 bases, with 10 bases separating them. The length of the CDR3 is 13 residues. This chain's CDR3 is CASSLASPYEQYF. DNA for the CDR3: TGTGCCAGCAGCTTGGCGTCTCCGTACGAGCAGTACTTC.

This CDR3 reads CASSSGQGGNSPLHF. CDR3 bases: TGTGCCAGCAGCTCAGGACAGGGAGGTAATTCACCCCTCCACTTT. The chain links TRBV5-4 to TRBJ1-6; 8 bases map to TRBD1. V gave up 3 bases and J gave up 6 bases; unmatched junction bases: 5. Per the germline V gene, CDR1 is SGHNT and CDR2 is YYREEE (reference sequence). This CDR3 has 15 amino acids.

The V gene is TRBV10-3, the J gene TRBJ1-1, with TRBD1 matching over 8 bases. This CDR3 contains 13 residues. Germline V gene lookup returns CDR1 ENHRY and CDR2 SYGVKD. V trimming: 3 bases; J trimming: 11 bases; junction bases outside the gene matches: 8. This CDR3 is CAISDDRGQRAFF. In DNA, the CDR3 is TGTGCCATCAGTGATGACAGGGGACAAAGGGCTTTCTTT.

The chain employs TRBV20-1 and TRBJ2-7, with D uncertain. The germline V and J ends were trimmed by 2 bases and 3 bases, with 2 bases remaining between them. This CDR3 comprises 10 residues. CDR1 and CDR2 (germline): DFQATT, SNEGSKA (reference sequence). CDR3 coding DNA: TGCAGTGCTAGACACTACGAGCAGTACTTC. Amino acid sequence: CSARHYEQYF.

The gene calls are TRBV15 and TRBJ1-2; the D gene is possibly TRBD1 (5 bases). Germline loops: CDR1 LNHNV, CDR2 YYDKDF (reference sequence). V lost 0 bases to trimming and J lost 1 base, with 9 bases between them. The CDR3 has 15 residues. The DNA of the CDR3 is TGTGCCACCAGCAGAGATCAGGGACTTAACTATGGCTACACCTTC. This encodes CATSRDQGLNYGYTF. Combining the CDR3 with reference TRBV15 and TRBJ1-2 gives the whole variable domain DAMVIQNPRYQVTQFGKPVTLSCSQTLNHNVMYWYQQKSSQAPKLLFHYYDKDFNNEADTPDNFQSRRPNTSFCFLDIRSPGLGDTAMYLCATSRDQGLNYGYTFGSGTRLTVV.